This T cell receptor (beta chain) was found in a study of beta chain features in type 1 diabetes (dated by TCRdb to 2017 to 2018). As for the study more broadly: Mean age, gender distribution, total cell number and subset yield were not different between patients and healthy donors. The study compared TCRB repertoires of sorted circulating CD4+ T cell subsets between recently diagnosed type 1 diabetes patients and matched healthy donors. Regulatory and stem cell-like memory subsets were isolated from only 8 patients and about 8 healthy donors, whereas naive and central memory subsets came from all 30 or so donors. Across all samples, some 110,000,000 sorted cells were examined, and cell number per subset correlated strongly with RNA yield. On the study overall, not on this receptor specifically: PCR may preferentially amplify shorter templates, but because patient and control samples were amplified and corrected together, any resulting skew would affect both groups equally. Because cDNA was sequenced instead of genomic DNA, highly expressing activated cells could be over-represented, though the groups showed no difference in activation or CD3 levels. HLA sub-analyses involved small numbers of individuals, so any influence of HLA type on TCRB rearrangement remained unresolved. Naive, central memory and regulatory TCRB repertoires appeared more similar among patients than among healthy donors. In all four CD4+ subsets, TCRB CDR3 length was moderately but significantly shorter in type 1 diabetes patients. Patients with type 1 diabetes made fewer insertions and deleted more nucleotides at VDJ recombination sites, implying thymic rearrangement abnormalities.

A single peripheral blood draw of approximately 0.11 L on average was collected from each donor into heparinised tubes. A BD FACSAria II was used to sort naive, central memory, regulatory and stem cell-like memory CD4+ T cells with a panel that included CD45RO, CCR7, CD25, CD127, CD95 and CD27. A purity above 95% was achieved for all sorted populations. Right away, PBMCs were isolated by Lymphoprep density gradient centrifugation and were stained directly, with no culture step. So that batch effects would be minimized, each experiment stained and sorted samples in pairs, pairing one healthy donor with one patient. This clone was recorded a few times. It lacks a known antigen. Nothing much larger sits one base from this clone, and base qualities are not available. The entire amount of isolated RNA was reverse transcribed using the High Capacity cDNA Reverse Transcription Kit, so the sequenced TCRB transcripts were expressed ones. Deep immunoSEQ sequencing was applied to naive, central memory and regulatory T cell samples, giving an average of around 3.4 million total reads per sample. Sorted cells were lysed in RLT buffer, and RNA was extracted using DNase-treated RNeasy Micro or Mini kits according to cell number. To prevent cross-contamination, every cell subset was processed on its own, while patient and healthy donor samples were processed together. Using the immunoSEQ multiplex PCR, TCRB sequences were amplified from cDNA into 87-bp fragments spanning the CDR3 region. Sequencing of the amplicons was done on the Illumina HiSeq platform. The authors processed their data as follows. PCR bias was computationally corrected using synthetic template baselines, reads within Hamming distance 2 were collapsed, and singletons that could not be merged were discarded. Reads were aligned against IMGT so that V, D and J genes, CDR3 length and insertions or deletions at six rearrangement sites could be assigned. Clonotype counts were normalized to sorted cell number within each subset before computing true diversity and Gini coefficients with the tcR R package. Repertoire sharing was quantified using the overlap coefficient calculated on TCRB nucleotide sequences. Out-of-frame TCRB sequences from naive cells were analyzed to stand in for the pre-selection repertoire. TCRdb's version of the immuneACCESS table is confined to in-frame rearrangements and falls short of the full clone set. An unresolved V gene accounts for under half of the shortfall where checked; the remainder is of unknown origin. From that table come the V and J calls and clone size; the DNA was used to work out D and trimming. In this sample the table shows about 350,000 clones, 15% to 20% of which occur a single time. 0.035% to 0.05% of the sample is taken by the ten largest.

The CDR3 starts with the cysteine, ends with the phenylalanine, and has 16 residues. The kept DNA is CDR3 alone, 48 bases in frame from the first base. This TCR was sampled from a woman aged 18-30 years in good health. The chain uses TRBV21-1 and TRBJ2-5; TRBD1, the D gene given by the table, was not confirmed from the DNA. TRBV21-1 is classified as a pseudogene. Source material: naive CD4+ T cells from blood. The label giving this sample's cell subset or site can be read as: true naive CD4+ T cells. The encoded CDR3 is CASSSDGTGGGETQYF. The DNA sequence is as follows: TGTGCCAGCAGCAGTGACGGGACAGGGGGCGGGGAGACCCAGTACTTC.